This TCR beta chain is drawn from a study of technical replicates of blood from a few donors. Clones were sequenced by immunoSEQ multiplex PCR, and TCRdb holds only the in-frame ones, with some missing. The sample consists of fewer than 90,000 clones, 94% of them appearing once. The sample comprised T cells isolated from PBMCs. The TCR was taken from a human donor in good health.

The CDR3: CATSLGAGGGYTF. CDR3 nucleotide sequence: TGTGCCACCAGTCTCGGGGCAGGGGGTGGCTACACCTTC. V is TRBV15 and J is TRBJ1-2, with 7 bases identical to TRBD1. Germline V gene sequence: CDR1 LNHNV, CDR2 YYDKDF (reference sequence). Losses at the gene ends were 6 bases for V and 7 bases for J; bases not matched to a gene: 8. The CDR3 length is 13 residues.